Each of the 20 T cell receptor beta chains below was sequenced from the same sample in a study of CD8+ T cells in alopecia areata. cDNA reverse transcribed from extracted RNA served as the sequencing template. Profiling relied on immunoSEQ multiplex PCR, and the TCRdb table lists in-frame clones only, not all of them. The table has more than 85,000 clones, over 40% seen once. The specimen sequenced was CD4+ T cells sorted from blood. The receptors here all came from a human donor with alopecia areata.

This sequence joins TRBV28 and TRBJ2-5, with TRBD1 matching over 12 bases. Trimming took 4 bases from V and 6 from J; bases not matched to a gene: 12. Germline CDR1 and CDR2: MDHEN and SYDVKM. CDR3 length: 17 residues. CDR3 DNA: TGTGCCAGCAGTTCCGACCCGGGACAGGGGGCCGGGAAGACCCAGTACTTC. Translated: CASSSDPGQGAGKTQYF.

This sequence joins TRBV2 and TRBJ1-1; D call uncertain. The length of the CDR3 is 13 residues. Germline V CDR1 and CDR2: SNHLY, FYNNEI. V was shortened by 3 bases and J by 2 bases, with 7 bases between the two germline ends. CDR3 region: CASSDGFNTEAFF. The CDR3 bases are TGTGCCAGCAGTGATGGATTCAACACTGAAGCTTTCTTT.

This clone was observed a single time. The gene calls are TRBV5-1 and TRBJ1-5, with D maybe TRBD1 (5 bases). The V end lost 2 bases, the J end lost 4 bases, and 10 bases lay between the germline ends. Germline V gene data show CDR1 as SGHRS and CDR2 as YFSETQ. The CDR3 is 14 residues long. CDR3 nucleotide sequence: TGCGCCAGCAGCTTAAGGGGCCCTAATCAGCCCCAGCATTTT. Its protein product is CASSLRGPNQPQHF.

This clone appeared a few times. This chain connects TRBV15 to TRBJ2-1; D ambiguous. The CDR3 sequence is 15 residues long. Germline-derived CDR1 and CDR2 are LNHNV and YYDKDF (reference sequence). V was shortened by 1 base and J by 8 bases, with 15 bases between the two germline ends. Here the CDR3 reads CATSRGLTRSDEQFF. The DNA of the CDR3 is TGTGCCACCAGCAGAGGCCTCACCCGTTCGGATGAGCAGTTCTTC.

This clone was seen just once. The chain uses TRBV14 and TRBJ2-7; 7 positions agree with TRBD2. With V trimmed by 9 bases and J by 4 bases, 12 bases remained unmatched. The germline gives CDR1 SGHDN, CDR2 FVKESK. This CDR3 is built from 14 residues. The CDR3: CASSSGLAAYEQYF. CDR3 sequence (DNA): TGTGCCAGTTCAAGCGGGCTAGCGGCATACGAGCAGTACTTC.

This CDR3 is CSVEPGQGRPNYGYTF. CDR3 DNA: TGCAGCGTTGAACCGGGACAGGGGCGACCTAACTATGGCTACACCTTC. This chain links TRBV29-1 with TRBJ1-2, with TRBD1 matching over 10 bases. Trimming cost V 2 bases and J 0 bases; bases outside gene matches: 6. The CDR3 consists of 16 residues. CDR1 is SQVTM, CDR2 ANQGSEA, per germline.

A remark on this clone: Relative to the germline gene, one junction end is altered; a read error may explain this. This chain links TRBV11-2 with TRBJ2-7; a weak D match, TRBD1 (5 bases). The CDR3 sequence is 13 residues long. Germline V gene data show CDR1 as SGHAT and CDR2 as FQNNGV. In DNA form, the CDR3 reads TGTGCCAGCAGCTTAGACAGAACCAGGGATCTGGACTTC. Residues: CASSLDRTRDLDF.

DNA of the CDR3: TGTGCCAGCAGTAGGGGACTAGGAGAGACCCAGTACTTC. It is translated as CASSRGLGETQYF. The V and J genes are TRBV6-5 and TRBJ2-5, with 8 bases identical to TRBD2. The CDR3 sequence is 13 residues long. The trim removed 5 bases at V and 4 bases at J, leaving 3 bases unmatched. Per the germline V gene, CDR1 is MNHEY and CDR2 is SVGAGI.

This clone turned up a few times. The chain couples TRBV28 to TRBJ1-5; D possibly corresponds to TRBD1 (5 bases). The germline gives CDR1 MDHEN, CDR2 SYDVKM. This CDR3 contains 13 residues. Trimming stripped 7 bases from V and 5 bases from J, with 12 bases between. The CDR3 is CASMTPGDQPQHF. The CDR3 DNA sequence: TGTGCCAGCATGACCCCGGGGGATCAGCCCCAGCATTTT.

V usage is TRBV4-3 and J usage is TRBJ2-4; TRBD2 is a possible D gene (5 bases). V lost 4 bases to trimming and J lost 8 bases, with 18 bases between them. Per germline, CDR1 LGHNA and CDR2 YSLEER. The CDR3 runs 15 residues. CDR3 loop: CASSPSGPPEDIQYF. The CDR3 bases are TGCGCCAGCAGCCCCTCTGGGCCCCCGGAGGACATTCAGTACTTC.

The rearrangement joins TRBV25-1 to TRBJ2-5; maybe TRBD1 (6 bases). Trimming took 4 bases from V and 2 from J, leaving 17 bases between them. CDR3 length equals 16 residues. The V gene's germline CDR1 is MGHDK and CDR2 SYGVNS. CDR3 sequence: CASSALQGPWQETQYF. CDR3 DNA sequence: TGTGCCAGCAGTGCGCTACAGGGTCCATGGCAAGAGACCCAGTACTTC.

The chain links TRBV7-9 to TRBJ2-1, with D unclear. With 5 bases removed from V and 7 bases from J, the gap between germline ends came to 15 bases. Per germline, CDR1 SEHNR and CDR2 FQNEAQ (reference sequence). This CDR3 is built from 14 residues. CDR3 bases: TGTGCCAGCAGCCTCTTCAGTGAGGCGAATGAGCAGTTCTTC. It yields the protein CASSLFSEANEQFF.

The chain recombines TRBV5-1 with TRBJ2-6; tentative D call: TRBD1 (5 bases). Germline loops: CDR1 SGHRS, CDR2 YFSETQ. Trimming took off 2 bases at V and 0 bases at J, with 18 bases between the two ends. The CDR3 runs to 19 residues. In nucleotides, the CDR3 is TGCGCCAGCAGCTTCCTCGACAGTGGGTCTCGCTCTGGGGCCAACGTCCTGACTTTC. Protein: CASSFLDSGSRSGANVLTF. Full variable domain (outside the CDR3, taken from reference TRBV5-1 and TRBJ2-6): KAGVTQTPRYLIKTRGQQVTLSCSPISGHRSVSWYQQTPGQGLQFLFEYFSETQRNKGNFPGRFSGRQFSNSRSEMNVSTLELGDSALYLCASSFLDSGSRSGANVLTFGAGSRLTVL.

This clone was counted a few times. This rearrangement joins TRBV29-1 to TRBJ2-1; perhaps TRBD1 as D (6 bases). CDR1 SQVTM and CDR2 ANQGSEA come from the germline V gene. The CDR3 is 11 amino acids. The V and J ends lost 3 bases and 15 bases respectively, with 15 bases between them. CDR3 region: CSVEEGQIPFF. The CDR3 coding sequence is TGCAGCGTTGAGGAAGGACAGATTCCGTTCTTC.

In this sample, this clone turned up a few times. V usage is TRBV29-1 and J usage is TRBJ2-1, with D unresolved. The CDR3 runs to 10 residues. Germline V gene sequence: CDR1 SQVTM, CDR2 ANQGSEA. V dropped 6 bases and J dropped 5 bases, with 5 bases sitting between them. The CDR3 protein is CSVNNNEQFF. CDR3 DNA sequence: TGCAGCGTAAACAACAATGAGCAGTTCTTC.

V usage is TRBV7-2 and J usage is TRBJ1-2; 7 nucleotides line up with TRBD1. The germline V gene has CDR1 SGHTA and CDR2 FQGNSA. This CDR3 spans 15 amino acids. V lost 6 bases, J lost 4 bases, and 11 bases stayed unmatched. Here the CDR3 reads CASRQDGQVPYGYTF. The CDR3 DNA reads as TGTGCCAGCAGGCAAGACGGACAGGTCCCCTATGGCTACACCTTC.

The chain combines TRBV19 with TRBJ2-1; D not resolved. V gave up 8 bases and J gave up 12 bases, with 20 bases separating them. Germline V lookup: CDR1 LNHDA, CDR2 SQIVND (reference sequence). The CDR3 contains 13 residues. The CDR3 region has the DNA TGTGCCAGTGCCCAGTGGACCAGCCCAGGGCAGTTCTTC. It yields the protein CASAQWTSPGQFF. The entire variable domain, with the rest obtained from reference TRBV19 and TRBJ2-1, is as follows: DGGITQSPKYLFRKEGQNVTLSCEQNLNHDAMYWYRQDPGQGLRLIYYSQIVNDFQKGDIAEGYSVSREKKESFPLTVTSAQKNPTAFYLCASAQWTSPGQFFGPGTRLTVL.

V is TRBV29-1 and J is TRBJ2-7; 8 bases align to TRBD1. Losses at the gene ends were 3 bases for V and 7 bases for J; bases not matched to a gene: 11. Germline-derived CDR1 and CDR2 are SQVTM and ANQGSEA. The CDR3 totals 14 residues. CDR3 protein: CSVESRQGAREQYF. DNA for the CDR3: TGCAGCGTTGAGTCCCGGCAGGGGGCCAGGGAGCAGTACTTC.

The chain combines TRBV7-2 with TRBJ2-3, with TRBD1 matching 8 bases. This CDR3 contains 15 residues. The V segment lost 4 bases and the J segment 6 bases; nucleotides outside the gene matches: 9. The germline V gene has CDR1 SGHTA and CDR2 FQGNSA. Written as DNA, the CDR3 is TGTGCCAGCAGCTCCAGGACAGGGTCAGAGGATACGCAGTATTTT. The encoded protein is CASSSRTGSEDTQYF.

This clone was recorded a few times. The J gene is TRBJ1-1, the V gene TRBV29-1; D remains unclear. V dropped 1 base and J dropped 0 bases, with 6 bases sitting between them. Germline V CDR1 and CDR2: SQVTM, ANQGSEA. The CDR3 sequence is 13 residues long. The DNA of the CDR3 is TGCAGCGTTGAAGGGCATTTGAACACTGAAGCTTTCTTT. Residues: CSVEGHLNTEAFF.